This TCR beta chain comes out of a study of OX40 agonist ivuxolimab in advanced cancers. Looking at the study overall: Ivuxolimab, which targeted the costimulatory receptor OX40 (CD134), was an agonistic, fully human IgG2 monoclonal antibody. Intravenous ivuxolimab was administered to patients every 2 weeks at six dose levels: 0.01, 0.1, 0.3, 1.5, 3 and 10 mg/kg. Of the approximately 54 patients in dose escalation, about 20 had hepatocellular carcinoma, some 15 had melanoma, 9 had renal cell carcinoma and 9 had head and neck cancer. In the dose-escalation cohort, approximately 82% of patients were male, and the mean age was approximately 60 years, with a range of about 23 to 85. Prior anti-PD-1, anti-PD-L1 or anti-CTLA-4 therapy was permitted, and checkpoint inhibitors had been received by roughly 40% of dose-escalation patients. Partial responses occurred in three dose-escalation patients: two with cutaneous melanoma and one with hepatocellular carcinoma. Peripheral TCRbeta sequencing aimed to test whether ivuxolimab altered TCR sequence diversity and caused clonal T-cell expansion. The monotherapy dose-escalation portion (N ≈ 52 patients) of the phase I ivuxolimab trial is reported in the paper. Summary of the overall study and its limitations: Antigen specificity was not determined for the clonally expanded peripheral T cells. Partial responders in the 0.1-3.0 mg/kg groups had among the lowest normalized peripheral clonal expansion, especially among CD8+ T cells. After ivuxolimab, CD8+ T cells had more expanded clones than CD4+ T cells on average. Low levels of normalized T-cell clonal expansion were also shown by some nonresponding patients. Clonal expansion of both CD4+ and CD8+ blood T cells was observed from baseline to week 6 at doses 0.1 to 3.0 mg/kg.

On this clone itself: The clone's antigen remains unknown. No base quality values were provided; no much bigger clone lies one nucleotide off.

Patients with a history of autoimmune disease or receiving systemic immunosuppression were excluded from the trial. Peripheral blood for TCR sequencing was drawn from every dose cohort at baseline, at cycle 4 day 1 and at cycle 7 day 1. Samples were obtained from an open-label, multicenter, first-in-human phase I dose-escalation trial of ivuxolimab. Adults with locally advanced or metastatic melanoma, renal cell, hepatocellular, or head and neck squamous cell carcinoma were enrolled in the trial. Before TCR sequencing, CD4+ and CD8+ T cells were separately sorted from peripheral blood. Genomic DNA was extracted from sorted cells for sequencing of the TCRbeta CDR3 region. TCRbeta CDR3 regions were sequenced using the immunoSEQ Assay. Entries here come from immuneACCESS through TCRdb and include only in-frame sequences with V and J called. Some clones fail to appear in such tables; in the studies checked, an unresolved V gene covers under half of the shortfall, and the cause of the remainder is unknown. This sample lists about 89,000 clones; approximately 93% were detected once. 0.2% to 0.3% of the sample rests with the top ten.

The germline V gene encodes CDR1 MGHDK and CDR2 SYGVNS. V is clipped by 8 bases and J by 4 bases, and the sequence between their germline boundaries is 11 bases long. The CDR3 covers 12 residues, taking in both the cysteine and the phenylalanine. The kept DNA is CDR3 alone, 36 bases in frame from the first base. The starting material was CD4+ or CD8+ T cells sorted from blood, obtained in a trial of the OX40 agonist ivuxolimab. The sequence was collected from an adult with an advanced solid tumor such as melanoma, head and neck, liver or kidney cancer. The chain couples TRBV25-1 to TRBJ1-1; TRBD1 could be the D gene, as 5 bases match. The DNA reads as follows: TGTGCCAGCCGGAGGGGACCCACTGAAGCTTTCTTT. Its product reads: CASRRGPTEAFF.